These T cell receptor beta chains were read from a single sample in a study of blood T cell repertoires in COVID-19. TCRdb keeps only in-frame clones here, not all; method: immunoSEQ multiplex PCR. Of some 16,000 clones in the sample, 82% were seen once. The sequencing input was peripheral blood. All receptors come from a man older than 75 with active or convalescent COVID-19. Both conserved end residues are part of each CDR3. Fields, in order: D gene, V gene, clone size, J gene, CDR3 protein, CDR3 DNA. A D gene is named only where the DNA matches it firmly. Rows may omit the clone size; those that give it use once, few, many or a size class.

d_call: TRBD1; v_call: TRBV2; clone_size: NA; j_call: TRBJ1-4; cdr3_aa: CASSEGQGSNEKLFF; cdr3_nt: TGTGCCAGCAGCGAGGGACAGGGGAGTAATGAAAAACTGTTTTTT
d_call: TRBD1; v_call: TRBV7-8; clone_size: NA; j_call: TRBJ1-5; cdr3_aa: CASSLRAGGQPQHF; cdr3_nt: TGTGCCAGCAGCTTAAGGGCAGGGGGTCAGCCCCAGCATTTT
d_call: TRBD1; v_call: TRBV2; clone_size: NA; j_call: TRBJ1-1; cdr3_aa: CASRDRTGETEAFF; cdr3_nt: TGTGCCAGCAGGGACCGGACAGGGGAAACTGAAGCTTTCTTT
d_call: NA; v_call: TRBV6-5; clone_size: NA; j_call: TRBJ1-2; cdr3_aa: CASRLGDRNYGYTF; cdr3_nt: TGTGCCAGCAGGTTAGGGGATCGTAACTATGGCTACACCTTC
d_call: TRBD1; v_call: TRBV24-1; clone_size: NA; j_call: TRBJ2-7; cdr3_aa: CATRGTGGEQYF; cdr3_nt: TGTGCCACCAGAGGGACAGGGGGCGAGCAGTACTTC
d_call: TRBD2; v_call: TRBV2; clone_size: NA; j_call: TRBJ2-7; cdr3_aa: CASSGLAGGSYEQYF; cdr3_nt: TGTGCCAGCAGTGGACTAGCGGGGGGATCCTACGAGCAGTACTTC
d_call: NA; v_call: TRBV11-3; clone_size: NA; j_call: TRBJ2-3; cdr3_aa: CASSFGRGQGTDTQYF; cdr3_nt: TGTGCCAGCAGCTTTGGGCGGGGGCAAGGTACAGATACGCAGTATTTT
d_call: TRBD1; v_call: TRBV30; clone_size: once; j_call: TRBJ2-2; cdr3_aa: CAWSHGTGGFTGELFF; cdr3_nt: TGTGCCTGGAGTCACGGGACAGGGGGCTTCACCGGGGAGCTGTTTTTT
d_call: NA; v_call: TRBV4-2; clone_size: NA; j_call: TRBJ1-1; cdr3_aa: CASSQGQSDTEAFF; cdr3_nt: TGTGCCAGCAGCCAAGGGCAGTCTGACACTGAAGCTTTCTTT
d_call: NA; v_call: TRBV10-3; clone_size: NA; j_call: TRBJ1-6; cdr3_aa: CAISGWTENSPLHF; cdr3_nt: TGTGCCATCAGTGGTTGGACAGAGAATTCACCCCTCCACTTT
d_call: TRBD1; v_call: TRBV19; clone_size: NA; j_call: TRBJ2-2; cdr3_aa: CASSIGQGESGELFF; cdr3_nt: TGTGCCAGTAGTATAGGACAGGGAGAGTCCGGGGAGCTGTTTTTT
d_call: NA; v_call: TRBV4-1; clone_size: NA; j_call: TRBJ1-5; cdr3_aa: CASSQQGGGNQPQHF; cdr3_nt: TGCGCCAGCAGCCAACAGGGAGGGGGCAATCAGCCCCAGCATTTT
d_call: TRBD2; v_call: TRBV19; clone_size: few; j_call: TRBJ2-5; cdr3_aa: CASRLAGETQYF; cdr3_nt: TGTGCCAGTAGACTAGCGGGAGAGACCCAGTACTTC
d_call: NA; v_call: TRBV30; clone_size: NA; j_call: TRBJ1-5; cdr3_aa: CAWSGGLSNQPQHF; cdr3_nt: TGTGCCTGGAGTGGAGGGTTAAGCAATCAGCCCCAGCATTTT
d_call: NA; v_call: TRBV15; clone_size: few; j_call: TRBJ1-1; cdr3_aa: CATSRDGLAEAFF; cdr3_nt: TGTGCCACCAGCAGAGATGGCCTCGCTGAAGCTTTCTTT
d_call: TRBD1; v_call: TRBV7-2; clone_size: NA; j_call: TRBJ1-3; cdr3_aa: CASSLSGGVSGNTIYF; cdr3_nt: TGTGCCAGCAGCTTGTCAGGGGGCGTCTCTGGAAACACCATATATTTT
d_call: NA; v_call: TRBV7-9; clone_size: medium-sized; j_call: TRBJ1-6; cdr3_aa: CASSFADSGGNSPLHF; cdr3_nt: TGTGCCAGCAGCTTCGCGGACTCAGGTGGTAATTCACCCCTCCACTTT
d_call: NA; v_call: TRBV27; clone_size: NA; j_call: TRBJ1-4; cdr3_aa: CASSTRQGNEKLFF; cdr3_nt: TGTGCCAGCAGTACGCGACAAGGCAATGAAAAACTGTTTTTT
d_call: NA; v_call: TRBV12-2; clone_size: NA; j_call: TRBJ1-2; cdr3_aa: CASRAGARTHGYTF; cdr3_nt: TGTGCAAGTAGGGCAGGGGCACGCACCCATGGCTACACCTTC
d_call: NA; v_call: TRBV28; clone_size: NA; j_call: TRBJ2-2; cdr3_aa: CATPPTRHTGELFF; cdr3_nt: TGTGCCACCCCCCCGACAAGACACACCGGGGAGCTGTTTTTT
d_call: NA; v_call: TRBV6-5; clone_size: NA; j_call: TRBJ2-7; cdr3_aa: CASSYGPTGTYEQYF; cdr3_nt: TGTGCCAGCAGTTACGGTCCCACCGGGACCTACGAGCAGTACTTC
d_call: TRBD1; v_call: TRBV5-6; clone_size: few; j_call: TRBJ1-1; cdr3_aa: CASSVRDRGWTEAFF; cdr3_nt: TGTGCCAGCAGCGTAAGGGACAGGGGGTGGACTGAAGCTTTCTTT
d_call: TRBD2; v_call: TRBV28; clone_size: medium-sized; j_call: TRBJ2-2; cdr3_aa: CASRPTSGNTGELFF; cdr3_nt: TGTGCCAGCAGACCTACTAGCGGGAACACCGGGGAGCTGTTTTTT
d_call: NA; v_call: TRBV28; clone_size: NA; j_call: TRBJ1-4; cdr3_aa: CASSEGHFEKLFF; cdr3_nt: TGTGCCAGCAGTGAAGGACATTTTGAAAAACTGTTTTTT
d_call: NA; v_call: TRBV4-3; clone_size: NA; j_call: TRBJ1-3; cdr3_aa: CASSQDVSGNTIYF; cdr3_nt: TGCGCCAGCAGCCAAGACGTCTCTGGAAACACCATATATTTT
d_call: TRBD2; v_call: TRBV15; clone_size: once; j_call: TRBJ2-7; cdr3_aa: CATSRDQLAEQYF; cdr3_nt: TGTGCCACCAGCAGAGATCAACTAGCGGAGCAGTACTTC
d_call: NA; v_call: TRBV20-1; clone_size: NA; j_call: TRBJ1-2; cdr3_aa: CSASDYSSYYGYTF; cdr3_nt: TGCAGTGCTAGTGACTACTCCTCCTACTATGGCTACACCTTC